Presented here are 13 T cell receptor beta chains from one specimen sequenced in a study of control samples from healthy donors and cancer patients. The protocol was immunoSEQ multiplex PCR, while the TCRdb copy is restricted to in-frame clones and leaves out a portion. The repertoire holds approximately 50,000 clones, approximately 86% seen once, with around 15% in the top ten. Sequencing input: PBMCs. The receptors originated from a man between 60 and 75 years old with head and neck cancer.

V is TRBV19 and J is TRBJ1-2, with D possibly being TRBD1 (5 bases). V was shortened by 9 bases and J by 4 bases, with 15 bases between the two germline ends. The length of the CDR3 is 13 residues. Germline CDR1 reads LNHDA; CDR2 reads SQIVND (reference sequence). The CDR3, as DNA: TGTGCCAGCTGGGGCATGGGTAGCTATGGCTACACCTTC. This encodes CASWGMGSYGYTF.

The V and J genes are TRBV9 and TRBJ1-4; 7 nucleotides agree with TRBD1. The CDR3 runs 14 residues. Per the germline V gene, CDR1 is SGDLS and CDR2 is YYNGEE. Unmatched junction bases numbered 2, after V lost 3 bases and J lost 3 bases. CDR3 sequence (DNA): TGTGCCAGCAGCGGCAGGGGGGCTAATGAAAAACTGTTTTTT. Encoded protein: CASSGRGANEKLFF. The complete variable domain, with remaining parts taken from reference TRBV9 and TRBJ1-4, reads DSGVTQTPKHLITATGQRVTLRCSPRSGDLSVYWYQQSLDQGLQFLIQYYNGEERAKGNILERFSAQQFPDLHSELNLSSLELGDSALYFCASSGRGANEKLFFGSGTQLSVL.

This chain joins TRBV18 and TRBJ1-5; 8 bases are a match to TRBD1. V lost 6 bases and J lost 4; bases outside the gene matches: 11. Germline CDR1 and CDR2: KGHSH and LQKENI. The CDR3 has 16 residues. The CDR3 bases are TGTGCCAGCTCGGGCCCCGGGACAGGACTAAATCAGCCCCAGCATTTT. This gives the protein CASSGPGTGLNQPQHF.

Here the CDR3 reads CASSPDLRGETQYF. In nucleotides, the CDR3 is TGTGCCAGCAGCCCCGACCTACGGGGTGAGACCCAGTACTTC. The V and J genes are TRBV14 and TRBJ2-5, with a tentative D call TRBD2 (5 bases). The CDR3 sequence is 14 residues long. Between the trimmed V and J ends, which lost 4 bases and 5 bases, there was a span of 14 bases. Germline values: CDR1 SGHDN, CDR2 FVKESK.

V usage is TRBV19 and J usage is TRBJ1-1, with TRBD1 as a possible D gene (5 bases). Looked up from germline, CDR1 is LNHDA and CDR2 is SQIVND (reference sequence). The V end was cut by 8 bases, the J end by 14 bases, with 18 bases between. The CDR3 has 11 residues. The CDR3 DNA reads as TGTGCCAGTCCATGGGGGGTCCCTAACTTCTTT. As protein: CASPWGVPNFF.

This clone was seen once. CDR3 bases: TGTGCCAGCAGGGGGATTTCCTACGAGCAGTACTTC. Translation gives CASRGISYEQYF. The rearrangement links TRBV28 to TRBJ2-7, with D unclear. Trimming pared 6 bases from V and 1 base from J, leaving 7 bases between. CDR1 is MDHEN, CDR2 SYDVKM, per germline. The CDR3 length is 12 residues.

This clone was counted a few times. The genes are TRBV18 and TRBJ1-3, with D hard to call. The V end lost 2 bases, the J end lost 0 bases, and 5 bases lay between the germline ends. CDR1 and CDR2 from the germline V gene are KGHSH and LQKENI. The CDR3 contains 14 residues. This CDR3 reads CASSPSISGNTIYF. The CDR3 DNA reads TGTGCCAGCTCACCATCAATCTCTGGAAACACCATATATTTT.

The V call is TRBV6-5, the J call TRBJ2-7; weak D call: TRBD1 (6 bases). This CDR3 is built from 13 residues. Germline loops: CDR1 MNHEY, CDR2 SVGAGI. Trimming stripped 9 bases from V and 2 bases from J, with 14 bases between. The chain's CDR3 is CASEDRFTYEQYF. The CDR3 DNA reads as TGTGCCAGTGAGGACAGATTTACCTACGAGCAGTACTTC.

The chain is built from TRBV9 and TRBJ2-1, with D perhaps matching TRBD1 (5 bases). Germline values: CDR1 SGDLS, CDR2 YYNGEE. Trimming removed 1 base at V and 9 bases at J, with 14 bases between. This CDR3 region has 14 residues. For the CDR3, the DNA is TGTGCCAGCAGCGTATACCAGGGTGATGGTGAGCAGTTCTTC. The encoded protein is CASSVYQGDGEQFF.

The chain employs TRBV4-1 and TRBJ2-1; D tentatively fits TRBD1 or TRBD2 (5 bases each). V was pared by 4 bases and J by 8 bases, with 24 bases between. Germline V gene data show CDR1 as MGHRA and CDR2 as YSYEKL. This CDR3 has 17 residues. The DNA for the CDR3 is TGCGCCAGCAGCCCACAGCCTACCGGGACCTCCGTCGATGAGCAGTTCTTC. Translation: CASSPQPTGTSVDEQFF.

The rearrangement uses TRBV5-1 and TRBJ2-3, with 15 bases that match TRBD2. The V and J ends lost 4 bases and 1 base, in that order; junction bases with no gene match: 7. There are 18 residues in the CDR3. Germline V gene data show CDR1 as SGHRS and CDR2 as YFSETQ. This CDR3 reads CASSMGLAGGVRTDTQYF. DNA for the CDR3: TGCGCCAGCAGCATGGGACTAGCGGGGGGCGTCCGCACAGATACGCAGTATTTT.

V usage is TRBV6-6 and J usage is TRBJ1-1; the D is unclear. Trimming took 5 bases from V and 10 from J, leaving 17 bases between them. Germline V gives CDR1 MNHNY, CDR2 SVGAGI (reference sequence). CDR3 size: 13 residues. CDR3 protein: CASSPHERPTAFF. For the CDR3, the DNA is TGTGCCAGCAGTCCGCACGAACGCCCTACAGCTTTCTTT.

This chain connects TRBV4-2 to TRBJ2-5; TRBD2 matches 7 bases. After removal of 3 bases from V and 3 bases from J, the junction contained 7 bases not matched to a gene. This CDR3 has 15 amino acids. Germline-derived CDR1 and CDR2 are LGHNA and YNFKEQ. The CDR3 is CASSHSSGEKETQYF. CDR3 bases: TGTGCCAGCAGCCATAGCAGCGGGGAAAAAGAGACCCAGTACTTC.